This is a list of T cell receptor beta chains from one sample in a study of control samples from healthy donors and cancer patients. Sequencing was performed with immunoSEQ multiplex PCR; in TCRdb, only in-frame clones are kept and a portion is missing. Found here are 400,000 to 500,000 clones, 90% of them singletons; the top ten hold just under 6.5%. Sequencing input: PBMCs. The receptors were gathered from a man aged 35 to 55 with head and neck cancer. CDR3s include the opening cysteine and the closing phenylalanine or tryptophan. A D gene is named only where the DNA matches it firmly. Some rows mark clone size as missing; the rest say once, few, many or name a class of expanded clone.

D gene: TRBD1
V gene: TRBV5-1
clone size: once
J gene: TRBJ2-2
CDR3 DNA: TGCGCCAGCAGCACCGACAGGGGGGACACCGGGGAGCTGTTTTTT
CDR3 protein: CASSTDRGDTGELFF

D gene: -
V gene: TRBV27
clone size: once
J gene: TRBJ2-7
CDR3 DNA: TGTGCCAGCATGGTCGGGTCGGAGCAGTACTTC
CDR3 protein: CASMVGSEQYF

D gene: -
V gene: TRBV10-3
clone size: -
J gene: TRBJ2-4
CDR3 DNA: TGTGCCATCAGTGGTAGGGGAAGGGGAGCCAAAAACATTCAGTACTTC
CDR3 protein: CAISGRGRGAKNIQYF

D gene: -
V gene: TRBV12-3/TRBV12-4
clone size: -
J gene: TRBJ1-2
CDR3 DNA: TGTGCCAGCAGTTTAACAGTTAACTATGGCTACACCTTC
CDR3 protein: CASSLTVNYGYTF

D gene: -
V gene: TRBV2
clone size: -
J gene: TRBJ2-7
CDR3 DNA: TGTGCCAGCACGAGGGATTCCTACGAGCAGTACTTC
CDR3 protein: CASTRDSYEQYF

D gene: -
V gene: TRBV27
clone size: -
J gene: TRBJ1-3
CDR3 DNA: TGTGCCAGCAGTTTAAATACTGGAAACACCATATATTTT
CDR3 protein: CASSLNTGNTIYF

D gene: TRBD1
V gene: TRBV4-3
clone size: -
J gene: TRBJ2-7
CDR3 DNA: TGCGCCAGCAGCCAAGACGCCGGACAGGGGGCGGGCGAGCAGTACTTC
CDR3 protein: CASSQDAGQGAGEQYF

D gene: -
V gene: TRBV7-3
clone size: -
J gene: TRBJ2-3
CDR3 DNA: TGTGCCAGCAGCTCAGACGGTTTCACAGATACGCAGTATTTT
CDR3 protein: CASSSDGFTDTQYF

D gene: -
V gene: TRBV19
clone size: -
J gene: TRBJ1-1
CDR3 DNA: TGTGCCAGTAGTATAGGGGGGGCCGCTTTCTTT
CDR3 protein: CASSIGGAAFF

D gene: -
V gene: TRBV24-1
clone size: -
J gene: TRBJ2-3
CDR3 DNA: TGTGCCACCAGTGGAGAGGGAACAGATACGCAGTATTTT
CDR3 protein: CATSGEGTDTQYF

D gene: -
V gene: TRBV27
clone size: -
J gene: TRBJ2-3
CDR3 DNA: TGTGCCAGCAGTTTAAATGGGGACAACCCTAGTCGAGCTCAGTATTTT
CDR3 protein: CASSLNGDNPSRAQYF

D gene: TRBD1
V gene: TRBV28
clone size: -
J gene: TRBJ1-4
CDR3 DNA: TGTGCCAGCAGTTCACCCGGGACAGGGAGAGAAAAACTGTTTTTT
CDR3 protein: CASSSPGTGREKLFF

D gene: -
V gene: TRBV11-2
clone size: many
J gene: TRBJ1-3
CDR3 DNA: TGTGCCAGCAGCCTACTCGGCAGGGTTAAGGTCGACACCATATATTTT
CDR3 protein: CASSLLGRVKVDTIYF

D gene: -
V gene: TRBV5-5
clone size: -
J gene: TRBJ2-7
CDR3 DNA: TGTGCCAGCAGCTTCCGGGACTCGATCTACGAGCAGTACTTC
CDR3 protein: CASSFRDSIYEQYF

D gene: -
V gene: TRBV7-3
clone size: -
J gene: TRBJ2-1
CDR3 DNA: TGTGCCAGCAGCTCATTGACCCAGGGGATCAATGAGCAGTTCTTC
CDR3 protein: CASSSLTQGINEQFF

D gene: TRBD1
V gene: TRBV19
clone size: -
J gene: TRBJ1-6
CDR3 DNA: TGTGCCAGTACCCGGGACAGGAGAAATTCACCCCTCCACTTT
CDR3 protein: CASTRDRRNSPLHF

D gene: TRBD1
V gene: TRBV5-1
clone size: -
J gene: TRBJ1-2
CDR3 DNA: TGCGCCAGCAGCTACACCCGGGACAGGGCCACTTTTGGCTACACCTTC
CDR3 protein: CASSYTRDRATFGYTF

D gene: TRBD1
V gene: TRBV19
clone size: -
J gene: TRBJ1-2
CDR3 DNA: TGTGCCAGTAGTATGGGGGGACAGTCCCGCTACTATGGCTACACCTTC
CDR3 protein: CASSMGGQSRYYGYTF

D gene: TRBD2
V gene: TRBV12-5
clone size: -
J gene: TRBJ2-3
CDR3 DNA: TGTGCTAGTGGTGCCTGGACTAGCGCGCCCCTCACAGATACGCAGTATTTT
CDR3 protein: CASGAWTSAPLTDTQYF

D gene: TRBD1
V gene: TRBV29-1
clone size: -
J gene: TRBJ1-1
CDR3 DNA: TGCAGCGTTAACAGGGGGCGCGAGACTGAAGCTTTCTTT
CDR3 protein: CSVNRGRETEAFF

D gene: TRBD1
V gene: TRBV28
clone size: -
J gene: TRBJ1-3
CDR3 DNA: TGTGCCAGCAGTTCATCCGGGACAGGGGACGGAAACACCATATATTTT
CDR3 protein: CASSSSGTGDGNTIYF

D gene: -
V gene: TRBV27
clone size: -
J gene: TRBJ1-5
CDR3 DNA: TGTGCCACAGCACGAGACGTCCTTCCTAATCAGCCCCAGCATTTT
CDR3 protein: CATARDVLPNQPQHF

D gene: TRBD1
V gene: TRBV7-9
clone size: once
J gene: TRBJ1-6
CDR3 DNA: TGTGCCAGCAGCCGAGGACAGGGAAGTTCACCCCTCCACTTT
CDR3 protein: CASSRGQGSSPLHF

D gene: -
V gene: TRBV28
clone size: -
J gene: TRBJ2-7
CDR3 DNA: TGTGCCAGCAGTCTCTACGAGCAGTACTTC
CDR3 protein: CASSLYEQYF

D gene: -
V gene: TRBV2
clone size: -
J gene: TRBJ2-5
CDR3 DNA: TGTGCCAGCAGTGAAGCCAGGGTCGAGACCCAGTACTTC
CDR3 protein: CASSEARVETQYF

D gene: TRBD1
V gene: TRBV28
clone size: -
J gene: TRBJ1-6
CDR3 DNA: TGTGCCAGCAGCGAACAGGGGGGTTCACCCCTCCACTTT
CDR3 protein: CASSEQGGSPLHF

D gene: -
V gene: TRBV12-3/TRBV12-4
clone size: -
J gene: TRBJ1-2
CDR3 DNA: TGTGCCAGCACCCCCGATCGCTATGGCTACACCTTC
CDR3 protein: CASTPDRYGYTF

D gene: -
V gene: TRBV5-6
clone size: -
J gene: TRBJ1-4
CDR3 DNA: TGTGCCAGCAGCTTGTATTCGGGCGTCGGGGAAAAACTGTTTTTT
CDR3 protein: CASSLYSGVGEKLFF

D gene: -
V gene: TRBV19
clone size: once
J gene: TRBJ1-6
CDR3 DNA: TGTGCCAGTAGCCCGCCTTTGGGGGTGAGTTCACCCCTCCACTTT
CDR3 protein: CASSPPLGVSSPLHF

D gene: -
V gene: TRBV7-8
clone size: -
J gene: TRBJ2-2
CDR3 DNA: TGTGCCAGCAGCTTTAATATCGGGACCGGGGAGCTGTTTTTT
CDR3 protein: CASSFNIGTGELFF

D gene: TRBD2
V gene: TRBV28
clone size: -
J gene: TRBJ2-7
CDR3 DNA: TGTGCCAGCAGGAGGGGACTAGAGGGTGTCTACGAGCAGTACTTC
CDR3 protein: CASRRGLEGVYEQYF

D gene: -
V gene: TRBV7-8
clone size: once
J gene: TRBJ1-1
CDR3 DNA: TGTGCCAGCAGCTTAGTGCCAGGGGACACTGAAGCTTTCTTT
CDR3 protein: CASSLVPGDTEAFF

D gene: TRBD2
V gene: TRBV27
clone size: -
J gene: TRBJ2-3
CDR3 DNA: TGTGCCAGCAGTCAACTAGCGGGGACGCAGTATTTT
CDR3 protein: CASSQLAGTQYF

D gene: TRBD1
V gene: TRBV7-9
clone size: -
J gene: TRBJ1-1
CDR3 DNA: TGTGCCAGCAGCCCTGACAGGGGGAACACTGAAGCTTTCTTT
CDR3 protein: CASSPDRGNTEAFF

D gene: TRBD1
V gene: TRBV5-5
clone size: -
J gene: TRBJ2-4
CDR3 DNA: TGTGCCAGCAACCGACAGGGAAAAAACATTCAGTACTTC
CDR3 protein: CASNRQGKNIQYF

D gene: -
V gene: TRBV12-5
clone size: -
J gene: TRBJ2-7
CDR3 DNA: TGTGCTAGTGGTTTCGGGTCCTCGGAGCAGTACTTC
CDR3 protein: CASGFGSSEQYF